This T cell receptor (beta chain) was observed in a study of blood T cell repertoires in COVID-19 (TCRdb year 2020). About the study as a whole: The collaborator samples originated in the United States, Italy and Spain and spanned the acute and convalescent phases of COVID-19. A freely available public database, intended as a resource for researchers studying the immune response to SARS-CoV-2, is where the repertoires were released. The material from the prospective study consisted of cDNA or gDNA derived from T cells, B-cell-depleted T cells, or PBMCs. Samples came from the ongoing ImmuneRACE study (first 160 participants) plus 1,254 subjects from 6 global collaborators. Where available, HLA class I and class II types were taken from metadata supplied by the sample provider and were not determined by assay-based typing. Subjects who had been exposed to COVID-19, were actively infected with it, or had recovered from it provided the deeply sampled blood TCRbeta repertoires that made up the dataset. The sample metadata nearly always contained a de-identified subject ID, COVID-19 status, age in years and sex. The research as a whole found: Clinical and demographic metadata were provided uncurated, with the amount varying by source and participant.

As encoded in the germline V gene, CDR1 is MNHEY while CDR2 is SVGAGI. Trimming removed 6 bases from V and 0 bases from J, leaving 9 bases between the germline ends. The CDR3 has 14 amino acids, counting the end cysteine and phenylalanine. Of all the DNA, just the CDR3 is kept, 42 bases in frame from base 1. TCRbeta CDR3 regions were amplified from genomic DNA by means of the immunoSEQ Assay, a bias-controlled multiplex PCR. The authors' pipeline ran thus. Within the assay, amplification of reference gene primers was used to estimate how many nucleated cells each sample contained. To quantify the absolute abundance of each unique TCRbeta CDR3 rearrangement, sequence reads were collapsed and filtered. For each sample, productive Simpson clonality was calculated as the square root of Simpson's diversity index over productive rearrangements. As stored in TCRdb, this immuneACCESS dataset retains in-frame rearrangements with V and J assigned. A fraction of the clones does not appear; measured against another copy, unresolved V genes explain less than half of the discrepancy, and the remainder lacks a known reason. Clone size and V and J calls were adopted from that table, with D and trimming inferred from the DNA. The sample table holds over 200,000 clones, of which 70% to 90% were seen once. The ten top clones hold approximately 1.1% of the sample.

Participants in the prospective study were enrolled through a virtual design, were aged about 18 to 89 years, and lived in approximately 25 United States geographic areas. Cohort assignment in the prospective study relied on participant-reported clinical history from a screening survey and a study questionnaire. For ImmuneRACE Cohort 3, a participant was defined as recovered based on two consecutive negative NP/OP PCR tests, clearance by a healthcare professional, or resolution of symptoms. Each participant in the prospective study had whole blood, serum and a nasopharyngeal or oropharyngeal swab collected by mobile phlebotomists. Participants in the prospective study had the option to provide additional blood draws and questionnaires over an approximately 2-month period. Blood samples from the prospective study were shipped frozen or at room temperature prior to DNA extraction. As concerns this clone: Its antigen remains undetermined. Base qualities are not recorded, but no much larger clone differs from it by a single base.

The specimen sequenced was PBMCs or T cells enriched from blood (not recorded which). The receptor comes from a man aged 25-40 years who had recovered from COVID-19. The V and J segments used are TRBV6-5 and TRBJ1-5, with TRBD1 as a weak D call on 5 bases. The DNA reads TGTGCCAGCAGCCCGACAGTTAGCAATCAGCCCCAGCATTTT. Its coded protein is CASSPTVSNQPQHF.